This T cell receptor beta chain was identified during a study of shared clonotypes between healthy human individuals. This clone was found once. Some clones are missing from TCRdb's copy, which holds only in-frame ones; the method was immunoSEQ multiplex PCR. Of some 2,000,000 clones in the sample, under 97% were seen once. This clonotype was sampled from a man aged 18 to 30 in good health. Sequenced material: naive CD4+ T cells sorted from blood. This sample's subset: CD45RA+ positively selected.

CDR3 DNA sequence: TGTGCCAGCAGCGAGATTGGGGGAGGTTCTTACGAGCAGTACTTC. Encoded protein: CASSEIGGGSYEQYF. This chain connects TRBV5-4 to TRBJ2-7; tentative D call: TRBD2 (6 bases). V was clipped by 4 bases and J by 4 bases, with 18 bases between them. The CDR3 has 15 amino acids. CDR1 and CDR2 from the germline V gene are SGHNT and YYREEE (reference sequence).